Below, 15 T cell receptor beta chains from the same sample are listed, as sequenced in a study of T-cell memory formation after mild COVID-19 (dated by TCRdb to 2020 to 2022). Libraries were built with 5' RACE. Reads for this sample came from an Illumina NovaSeq 6000. In TCRdb, the public reads were trimmed at Q25 with fastp and aligned with MiXCR, with productive beta chains retained. All rows with the same CDR3 protein become a single entry with the most common DNA and genes. Present in this sample are tens of thousands of distinct CDR3 sequences, approximately 13% of which were seen just once. The ten most abundant clones make up about 28% of the sample. The sample comprised PBMCs or a T cell subset sorted from them (not recorded which). These TCRs come from an adult woman who had mild COVID-19 (a few samples of this study predate the infection). The sample titles of this study are shuffled in the database, so cell type and time point are left out; the donor was told from shared clones.

The chain is built from TRBV6-5 and TRBJ2-3; 9 nucleotides agree with TRBD2. The CDR3 sequence is 13 residues long. Trimming took 6 bases from V and 5 from J; bases not matched to a gene: 3. Germline V lookup: CDR1 MNHEY, CDR2 SVGAGI. This CDR3 reads CASRGLAGDTQYF. The CDR3 nucleotides are TGTGCCAGCAGGGGACTAGCTGGAGATACGCAGTATTTT.

This clonotype was detected a few times. The chain is built from TRBV18 and TRBJ2-7; either TRBD1 or TRBD2 may supply D (6 bases each). Germline lookup yields CDR1 KGHSH and CDR2 LQKENI. With 3 bases removed from V and 11 bases from J, the gap between germline ends came to 20 bases. CDR3 length: 14 residues. In DNA, the CDR3 is TGTGCCAGCTCACCGCCGCGAAGTTTGGAGGGGGAGTACTTC. This translates into CASSPPRSLEGEYF.

The CDR3 sequence: CSASTGLVTRHEQYF. For the CDR3, the DNA is TGCAGTGCTAGTACGGGACTAGTGACCCGGCACGAGCAGTACTTC. This sequence joins TRBV20-1 and TRBJ2-7, with 8 bases fitting TRBD2. The ends lost 3 bases at V and 5 bases at J; junction bases unmatched: 12. Germline-derived CDR1 and CDR2 are DFQATT and SNEGSKA (reference sequence). The CDR3 has 15 residues.

This chain uses TRBV7-6 with TRBJ2-7, with 11 bases identical to TRBD2. Germline CDR1 and CDR2: SGHVS and FNYEAQ. The CDR3 has 21 residues. Losses at the gene ends were 5 bases for V and 0 bases for J; bases not matched to a gene: 21. The CDR3 DNA follows: TGTGCCAGCAGCCCCTCCCCCCCTCTAGCGGGGGGTGTCCATTTCTCCTACGAGCAGTACTTC. Translating it yields CASSPSPPLAGGVHFSYEQYF.

There are a few counts of this clonotype. The chain carries TRBV7-9 and TRBJ2-7, with D unresolved. The ends were cut back, 6 bases at V and 5 bases at J, with 8 bases in the middle. Germline V gives CDR1 SEHNR, CDR2 FQNEAQ (reference sequence). The CDR3 loop spans 11 amino acids. The CDR3 loop is CASRSIDEQYF. The DNA for the CDR3 is TGTGCCAGCAGGAGTATAGACGAGCAGTACTTC.

The V and J genes are TRBV29-1 and TRBJ2-1; 8 nucleotides line up with TRBD1. Germline values: CDR1 SQVTM, CDR2 ANQGSEA. After removal of 3 bases from V and 6 bases from J, the junction contained 7 bases not matched to a gene. The CDR3 spans 14 residues. CDR3 sequence (DNA): TGCAGCGTTGATAGGGCAGGGGGCTCCAATGAGCAGTTCTTC. Its translation: CSVDRAGGSNEQFF.

This rearrangement joins TRBV7-3 to TRBJ2-1; 10 bases line up with TRBD2. The trim removed 5 bases at V and 5 bases at J, leaving 6 bases unmatched. Germline V lookup: CDR1 SGHTA, CDR2 FQGTGA. This CDR3 has 15 residues. The CDR3 DNA reads as TGTGCCAGCAGCCGAGGACTAGCGGAAAACAATGAGCAGTTCTTC. This sequence encodes CASSRGLAENNEQFF.

This clonotype has ten or more counts. The chain combines TRBV20-1 with TRBJ2-7; no reliable D call. V lost 0 bases and J 2 bases, leaving 26 bases between the germline ends. The CDR3 runs 19 residues. Germline loops: CDR1 DFQATT, CDR2 SNEGSKA (reference sequence). Here the CDR3 reads CSARDSRPLILETAYEQYF. CDR3 in DNA: TGCAGTGCTAGAGATAGTAGGCCCTTAATCCTCGAGACGGCCTACGAGCAGTACTTC.

This clonotype was counted a few times. CDR3 sequence: CASSLVSVYPYEQYF. The DNA of the CDR3 is TGTGCCAGCAGCTTAGTTTCCGTATATCCCTACGAGCAGTACTTC. The gene calls are TRBV7-9 and TRBJ2-7; D uncertain. The V end was cut by 1 base, the J end by 2 bases, with 12 bases between. Germline-derived CDR1 and CDR2 are SEHNR and FQNEAQ (reference sequence). This CDR3 contains 15 residues.

This clonotype was counted between two and nine times. This chain links TRBV12-3 or TRBV12-4 with TRBJ2-3; no clear D. With 4 bases removed from V and 6 bases from J, the gap between germline ends came to 8 bases. There are 12 residues in the CDR3. Written as DNA, the CDR3 is TGTGCCAGCAGTTCAGTAGTGGATACGCAGTATTTT. This gives the protein CASSSVVDTQYF.

This clonotype has just a few counts. The chain is built from TRBV7-3 and TRBJ2-1; 8 nucleotides match TRBD2. CDR1 SGHTA and CDR2 FQGTGA come from the germline V gene. J was trimmed by 5 bases and V by 5 bases; bases with no gene match: 26. The CDR3 consists of 21 residues. CDR3 loop: CASSLNTKERGRLVGHNEQFF. The CDR3 nucleotides are TGTGCCAGCAGCCTTAATACGAAGGAGCGGGGGAGGTTGGTCGGCCACAATGAGCAGTTCTTC.

The rearrangement joins TRBV20-1 to TRBJ2-3; no definite D call. The CDR3 covers 12 residues. Trimming left V 4 bases short and J 3 bases short, with 8 bases between. CDR1 is DFQATT, CDR2 SNEGSKA, per germline (reference sequence). The CDR3 protein is CSATDVTDTQYF. The CDR3 DNA reads TGCAGTGCTACGGACGTAACAGATACGCAGTATTTT.

The chain uses TRBV9 and TRBJ2-2; D not resolved. CDR3 size: 14 residues. Looked up from germline, CDR1 is SGDLS and CDR2 is YYNGEE. Trimming stripped 2 bases from V and 6 bases from J, with 11 bases between. The CDR3 protein is CASSVYSGPGELFF. The CDR3 DNA reads as TGTGCCAGCAGCGTCTACTCTGGGCCCGGGGAGCTGTTTTTT.

This clonotype appeared a few times. The V gene is TRBV7-8, the J gene TRBJ2-7; D gene unclear. V dropped 4 bases and J dropped 7 bases, with 11 bases sitting between them. The length of the CDR3 is 12 residues. Germline V gene data show CDR1 as SGHVS and CDR2 as FQNEAQ. CDR3: CASSSFPQEQYF. As DNA, the CDR3 is TGTGCCAGCAGCTCCTTCCCCCAGGAGCAGTACTTC.

This clonotype was seen at least ten times. This rearrangement joins TRBV7-2 to TRBJ2-7; TRBD2 aligns across 8 bases. Losses at the gene ends were 5 bases for V and 3 bases for J; bases not matched to a gene: 12. This CDR3 is built from 16 residues. Germline lookup yields CDR1 SGHTA and CDR2 FQGNSA. This CDR3 reads CASSETLAGMFYEQYF. The CDR3 DNA follows: TGTGCCAGCAGCGAAACCCTAGCGGGTATGTTCTACGAGCAGTACTTC.